This T cell receptor beta chain was sequenced during a study of blood T cell repertoires in COVID-19. Here immunoSEQ multiplex PCR was the method, and the copy in TCRdb shows in-frame clones only, minus some. The sample includes just over 250,000 clones, about 91% of them seen just once. Sequencing was done on a sample of peripheral blood. The TCR comes from a person aged 18-30 years with COVID-19, enrolled during active disease.

This CDR3 is CASSFNTRPADTQYF. CDR3 DNA sequence: TGTGCCAGCAGTTTCAACACTAGGCCCGCAGATACGCAGTATTTT. The gene calls are TRBV27 and TRBJ2-3; D may be TRBD2 (5 bases). Germline CDR1 MNHEY, CDR2 SMNVEV (reference sequence). The V and J ends lost 3 bases and 4 bases respectively, with 14 bases between them. The CDR3 contains 15 residues.